This TCR beta chain was identified during a study of blood T cell repertoires in COVID-19. Per the germline V gene, CDR1 is LNHDA and CDR2 is SQIVND (reference sequence). V lost 7 bases and J 6 bases, leaving 16 bases between the germline ends. The CDR3 is 14 residues long. Libraries were prepared by immunoSEQ multiplex PCR; TCRdb keeps only in-frame clonotypes and omits some of them. The sample includes approximately 280,000 clones, 65% to 90% of them seen just once. The chain couples TRBV19 to TRBJ2-1; D possibly corresponds to TRBD2 (5 bases). This sequence was found in a man between 45 and 60 years old with active or convalescent COVID-19. The sample consisted of peripheral blood. The CDR3 loop is CASTTRNLGNEQFF. In nucleotides, the CDR3 is TGTGCCAGTACCACTAGAAACTTAGGCAATGAGCAGTTCTTC.